The T cell receptor (beta chain) under discussion was sequenced for a study of OX40 agonist ivuxolimab in advanced cancers. CDR1 is LGHNA and CDR2 is YNFKEQ in the germline V gene. CDR3 length: 15 amino acids. V was cut by 7 bases and J by 3 bases, with 16 bases left in between. Assay: immunoSEQ multiplex PCR; the TCRdb copy retains only in-frame clones and omits some. The table lists about 55,000 clones, approximately 80% of them singletons, with 6.3% in the top ten. This clone was observed a handful of times. J is TRBJ2-1 and V is TRBV4-2; the D gene could be TRBD1 or TRBD2 (5 bases each). This receptor was identified in an adult with an advanced solid tumor such as melanoma, head and neck, liver or kidney cancer. Material: CD4+ or CD8+ T cells sorted from blood, obtained in a trial of the OX40 agonist ivuxolimab. Written as DNA, the CDR3 is TGTGCCAGCAATCCAGGGCTAGCAGACTACAATGAGCAGTTCTTC. Translating gives CASNPGLADYNEQFF.